The next 21 T cell receptor beta chains were all read from a single sample in a study of T cell responses to AZD1222 COVID-19 vaccine. Profiling relied on immunoSEQ multiplex PCR, and the TCRdb table lists in-frame clones only, not all of them. The sample has about 150,000 clones, about 92% seen once. The sequencing here drew on peripheral blood, taken on day 0 of AZD1222 vaccination. The source is an adult in good health.

The chain joins TRBV7-9 to TRBJ2-7; possible D gene TRBD2, 6 bases. The CDR3 loop spans 16 amino acids. Trimming stripped 1 base from V and 5 bases from J, with 18 bases between. CDR1 is SEHNR and CDR2 is FQNEAQ in the germline V gene (reference sequence). The DNA of the CDR3 is TGTGCCAGCAGCTTAGGATTCGGACTAAGTGGCCACGAGCAGTACTTC. As protein: CASSLGFGLSGHEQYF.

V is TRBV19 and J is TRBJ1-2; 10 nucleotides match TRBD1. The CDR3 is 18 residues long. After removal of 7 bases from V and 5 bases from J, the junction contained 19 bases not matched to a gene. From germline, CDR1 is LNHDA and CDR2 SQIVND (reference sequence). This CDR3 reads CASTHDRGRGVLSYGYTF. CDR3 sequence (DNA): TGTGCCAGTACCCACGACAGGGGGCGGGGGGTACTCAGTTATGGCTACACCTTC.

The rearrangement uses TRBV7-9 and TRBJ1-3, with 8 bases matching TRBD1. This CDR3 region has 14 residues. V gave up 5 bases and J gave up 9 bases; unmatched junction bases: 9. Germline CDR1 SEHNR, CDR2 FQNEAQ (reference sequence). CDR3 nucleotide sequence: TGTGCCAGCAGCCGCGACAGGGGAAGTAGCACCATATATTTT. Residues: CASSRDRGSSTIYF. Filled out from reference TRBV7-9 and TRBJ1-3, the complete variable domain reads DTGVSQNPRHKITKRGQNVTFRCDPISEHNRLYWYRQTLGQGPEFLTYFQNEAQLEKSRLLSDRFSAERPKGSFSTLEIQRTEQGDSAMYLCASSRDRGSSTIYFGEGSWLTVV.

V is TRBV6-5 and J is TRBJ1-3; 11 bases are a match to TRBD1. This CDR3 has 15 residues. J gave up 0 bases and V 7 bases, and 2 bases lay outside the gene matches. In germline, CDR1 is MNHEY, CDR2 SVGAGI. CDR3 sequence reads: CASTGTGGSGNTIYF. The CDR3, as DNA: TGTGCCAGCACCGGGACAGGGGGCTCTGGAAACACCATATATTTT.

This chain joins TRBV19 and TRBJ1-1; 7 bases map to TRBD1. The V segment lost 5 bases and the J segment 5 bases; nucleotides outside the gene matches: 8. The CDR3 contains 14 residues. Germline V CDR1 and CDR2: LNHDA, SQIVND (reference sequence). The CDR3 DNA is TGTGCCAGTAGTTGGGACAGCTCGGGGACTGAAGCTTTCTTT. It codes for CASSWDSSGTEAFF.

In DNA form, the CDR3 reads TGTGCCAGCAGCCCGGGACAGCTCACCTACGAGCAGTACTTC. Encoded protein: CASSPGQLTYEQYF. The genes are TRBV11-2 and TRBJ2-7; 7 nucleotides match TRBD1. Germline V lookup: CDR1 SGHAT, CDR2 FQNNGV. This CDR3 contains 14 residues. J lost 2 bases, V lost 5 bases, and 6 bases had no gene match. The full variable domain, in which reference TRBV11-2 and TRBJ2-7 provide the parts outside the CDR3, is EAGVAQSPRYKIIEKRQSVAFWCNPISGHATLYWYQQILGQGPKLLIQFQNNGVVDDSQLPKDRFSAERLKGVDSTLKIQPAKLEDSAVYLCASSPGQLTYEQYFGPGTRLTVT.

V usage is TRBV11-1 and J usage is TRBJ2-1; possible D gene TRBD2, 7 bases. V gave up 0 bases and J gave up 5 bases, with 14 bases separating them. CDR1 is SGHAT and CDR2 is FQDESV in the germline V gene (reference sequence). The CDR3 is 16 amino acids. The CDR3 nucleotides read TGTGCCAGCAGCTTAGCGCGGGGCGGGGGCAACAATGAGCAGTTCTTC. Its protein is CASSLARGGGNNEQFF.

The chain has TRBV4-2 and TRBJ1-3; TRBD1 might be the D (6 bases). The germline CDR1 and CDR2 sequences are LGHNA and YNFKEQ. V lost 0 bases, J lost 1 base, and 22 bases lay in between. This CDR3 is built from 20 residues. CDR3 DNA: TGTGCCAGCAGCCAAGATTTCCGAGGACGCGGGGGGCGATCTGGAAACACCATATATTTT. Translating gives CASSQDFRGRGGRSGNTIYF.

The rearrangement links TRBV7-8 to TRBJ1-1, with D unclear. The V end lost 1 base, the J end lost 3 bases, and 6 bases lay between the germline ends. The germline V gene has CDR1 SGHVS and CDR2 FQNEAQ. This CDR3 contains 13 residues. The CDR3 sequence: CASSLVLDTEAFF. CDR3 nucleotides: TGTGCCAGCAGCTTAGTATTAGACACTGAAGCTTTCTTT. The complete variable domain, with remaining parts taken from reference TRBV7-8 and TRBJ1-1, reads GAGVSQSPRYKVAKRGQDVALRCDPISGHVSLFWYQQALGQGPEFLTYFQNEAQLDKSGLPSDRFFAERPEGSVSTLKIQRTQQEDSAVYLCASSLVLDTEAFFGQGTRLTVV.

The chain links TRBV7-9 to TRBJ2-2; D is ambiguous. V lost 3 bases and J lost 6, with 5 bases in between. This CDR3 comprises 12 residues. In germline, CDR1 is SEHNR, CDR2 FQNEAQ (reference sequence). CDR3 in amino acids: CASSFESGELFF. The CDR3 DNA reads TGTGCCAGCAGCTTCGAATCCGGGGAGCTGTTTTTT.

The gene calls are TRBV5-1 and TRBJ2-1; possibly TRBD1 for D (5 bases). The CDR3 sequence is 14 residues long. Trimming took off 2 bases at V and 5 bases at J, with 11 bases between the two ends. Germline CDR1 reads SGHRS; CDR2 reads YFSETQ. CDR3 nucleotide sequence: TGCGCCAGCAGCTTAGACAGTAAGAACAATGAGCAGTTCTTC. This encodes CASSLDSKNNEQFF.

V is TRBV30 and J is TRBJ1-2, with unresolved D. This CDR3 has 14 residues. V shed 2 bases and J shed 5 bases, with 15 bases lying between them. CDR1 and CDR2 from the germline V gene are GTSNPN and SVGIG (reference sequence). DNA of the CDR3: TGTGCCTGGAGTACGAAAGGCGTTGAGTATGGCTACACCTTC. This codes for CAWSTKGVEYGYTF. Combining the CDR3 with reference TRBV30 and TRBJ1-2 gives the whole variable domain SQTIHQWPATLVQPVGSPLSLECTVEGTSNPNLYWYRQAAGRGLQLLFYSVGIGQISSEVPQNLSASRPQDRQFILSSKKLLLSDSGFYLCAWSTKGVEYGYTFGSGTRLTVV.

The chain links TRBV11-2 to TRBJ2-5; weak D call: TRBD2 (6 bases). Germline assignment: CDR1 SGHAT and CDR2 FQNNGV. CDR3 length: 12 residues. V was clipped by 7 bases and J by 4 bases, with 10 bases between them. The DNA of the CDR3 is TGTGCCAGCATTGGGGGAGGAGAGACCCAGTACTTC. Its protein product is CASIGGGETQYF.

V usage is TRBV18 and J usage is TRBJ1-2, with D tentatively TRBD1 (5 bases). The germline V gene encodes CDR1 KGHSH and CDR2 LQKENI. V was trimmed by 2 bases and J by 6 bases, leaving 16 bases between them. This CDR3 contains 15 residues. The CDR3 bases are TGTGCCAGCTCACCATATCAGGCCGAAGGGGATGGCTACACCTTC. It codes for CASSPYQAEGDGYTF.

This chain joins TRBV27 and TRBJ2-7; D is possibly TRBD1 or TRBD2 (7 bases each). The CDR3 covers 15 residues. The ends were cut back, 2 bases at V and 2 bases at J, with 13 bases in the middle. The germline CDR1 and CDR2 sequences are MNHEY and SMNVEV (reference sequence). This CDR3 is CASSLGAGGAYEQYF. The CDR3 nucleotides are TGTGCCAGCAGTTTAGGGGCAGGGGGGGCCTACGAGCAGTACTTC.

CDR3 bases: TGTGCCAGCTCACCGACACCGGGACAGGGGACGCGCTTTACGGACGAGCAGTACTTC. It encodes CASSPTPGQGTRFTDEQYF. The chain carries TRBV18 and TRBJ2-7, with 10 bases fitting TRBD1. V trimming: 3 bases; J trimming: 5 bases; junction bases outside the gene matches: 19. The CDR3 covers 19 residues. Germline values: CDR1 KGHSH, CDR2 LQKENI.

The chain couples TRBV27 to TRBJ1-4; 7 nucleotides line up with TRBD1. Germline V gives CDR1 MNHEY, CDR2 SMNVEV (reference sequence). Unmatched junction bases numbered 6, after V lost 4 bases and J lost 4 bases. This CDR3 spans 15 amino acids. The CDR3, as DNA: TGTGCCAGCAGTTCATCGACAGGGCTTAATGAAAAACTGTTTTTT. Residues: CASSSSTGLNEKLFF.

The chain employs TRBV11-2 and TRBJ2-7, with D possibly being TRBD2 (5 bases). Trimming removed 4 bases at V and 7 bases at J, with 14 bases between. Germline CDR1 and CDR2: SGHAT and FQNNGV. The CDR3 sequence is 13 residues long. CDR3 DNA sequence: TGTGCCAGCAGCTCGGACCGAGGAGGTGAGCAGTACTTC. It encodes CASSSDRGGEQYF.

This chain joins TRBV5-1 and TRBJ1-1; TRBD1 agrees at 11 bases. The CDR3 contains 14 residues. From germline, CDR1 is SGHRS and CDR2 YFSETQ. V lost 4 bases and J lost 3; bases outside the gene matches: 2. In nucleotides, the CDR3 is TGCGCCAGCAGCGGGACAGGGGGACACACTGAAGCTTTCTTT. As protein: CASSGTGGHTEAFF.

The CDR3 DNA follows: TGTGCCAGCAGCTTAGATAGTCGGGGATCACCCCTCCACTTT. Residues: CASSLDSRGSPLHF. The J gene is TRBJ1-6, the V gene TRBV11-3; D uncertain. The V gene's germline CDR1 is SGHNT and CDR2 YENEEA. V lost 0 bases and J lost 10, with 10 bases in between. The CDR3 runs to 14 residues.

J is TRBJ1-1 and V is TRBV30, with D possibly being TRBD1 (6 bases). Trimming pared 8 bases from V and 4 bases from J, leaving 11 bases between. CDR1 is GTSNPN, CDR2 SVGIG, per germline (reference sequence). The length of the CDR3 is 11 residues. The DNA of the CDR3 is TGTGCCCTCGGAGGGGGCACTGAAGCTTTCTTT. It translates to CALGGGTEAFF.